The present T cell receptor beta chain was sequenced within a study of radiation and T cells in renal cell carcinoma. Germline loops: CDR1 MNHNS, CDR2 SASEGT. Trimming took off 6 bases at V and 6 bases at J, with 13 bases between the two ends. This CDR3 is built from 13 residues. Of note for this clone: Its antigen is unidentified.

Sample time point: blood 2 weeks post-SBRT. Noted treatment: 15 Gy SBRT to primary tumor, nephrectomy 4 weeks later. The tumor was a clear cell renal cell carcinoma. The data were produced by immunoSEQ multiplex PCR, yet TCRdb's version contains in-frame clones alone and is incomplete. The repertoire holds about 150,000 clones, approximately 88% seen once, with 13% in the top ten. Study findings and constraints: Pretreatment tumor biopsies were lacking, so baseline clonotypes are unknown. From baseline, blood top tumor clonotypes peaked at 2 weeks post-radiation.

This TCR was sampled from a woman aged 50 to 60 with renal cell carcinoma. This chain uses TRBV6-1 with TRBJ2-3, with D possibly TRBD2 on 7 matching bases. The specimen comprised blood, sampled from a patient whose treatment included radiotherapy and nephrectomy. For the CDR3, the DNA is TGTGCCAGCAGGGCGGGGGCGGCGGATACGCAGTATTTT. Encoded protein: CASRAGAADTQYF.